A selection of T cell receptor beta chains follows, all from one sample in a study of T cells in Graves' hyperthyroidism and ophthalmopathy. Each CDR3 protein is one row after TCRdb ran MiXCR on the multiplex PCR reads. The sample gives more than 500,000 distinct CDR3 sequences, 15% to 20% of which show up once; 3.8% is in the top ten. The sample was blood. These receptors were taken from a woman in her 30s with Graves' hyperthyroidism. Both conserved end residues are part of each CDR3. A row's size may be missing; if present it is once, few, many or a size class.

clone_size: many; v_call: TRBV5-1; j_call: TRBJ2-7; cdr3_length: 15; cdr3_aa: CASSLASGGGYEQYF
clone_size: many; v_call: TRBV2; j_call: TRBJ2-1; cdr3_length: 15; cdr3_aa: CASTGPGGAGNEQFF
clone_size: few; v_call: TRBV5-4; j_call: TRBJ1-4; cdr3_length: 15; cdr3_aa: CASSSIDTSVEKLFF
clone_size: few; v_call: TRBV11-1; j_call: TRBJ1-2; cdr3_length: 16; cdr3_aa: CASSPFRSDRFYGYTF
clone_size: -; v_call: TRBV18; j_call: TRBJ2-7; cdr3_length: 12; cdr3_aa: CASSPSYYGQYF
clone_size: -; v_call: TRBV18; j_call: TRBJ2-5; cdr3_length: 16; cdr3_aa: CASSPPQGLAGETQYF
clone_size: many; v_call: TRBV5-1; j_call: TRBJ2-7; cdr3_length: 13; cdr3_aa: CASGAGHSYEQYF
clone_size: many; v_call: TRBV7-2; j_call: TRBJ2-7; cdr3_length: 13; cdr3_aa: CASSGTSGSQQYF
clone_size: many; v_call: TRBV12-3/TRBV12-4; j_call: TRBJ2-2; cdr3_length: 13; cdr3_aa: CASSLPPTGELFF
clone_size: few; v_call: TRBV20-1; j_call: TRBJ2-1; cdr3_length: 16; cdr3_aa: CSARVHSGTTYNEQFF
clone_size: few; v_call: TRBV5-4; j_call: TRBJ2-3; cdr3_length: 16; cdr3_aa: CASSTTGLGGTDTQYF
clone_size: many; v_call: TRBV28; j_call: TRBJ2-5; cdr3_length: 16; cdr3_aa: CASSVIGQGAQETQYF
clone_size: few; v_call: TRBV27; j_call: TRBJ2-1; cdr3_length: 14; cdr3_aa: CASSRQGIINEQFF
clone_size: many; v_call: TRBV7-2; j_call: TRBJ2-1; cdr3_length: 16; cdr3_aa: CASSSQAGATYNEQFF
clone_size: few; v_call: TRBV4-3; j_call: TRBJ2-5; cdr3_length: 15; cdr3_aa: CASSPSGRTQETQYF
clone_size: -; v_call: TRBV20-1; j_call: TRBJ2-7; cdr3_length: 14; cdr3_aa: CSANPTGGDNEQYF
clone_size: -; v_call: TRBV12-3/TRBV12-4; j_call: TRBJ1-2; cdr3_length: 12; cdr3_aa: CASLVTPYGYTF
clone_size: many; v_call: TRBV15; j_call: TRBJ2-3; cdr3_length: 17; cdr3_aa: CATSRKRTGPGTDTQYF
clone_size: few; v_call: TRBV18; j_call: TRBJ2-1; cdr3_length: 18; cdr3_aa: CASSPLSSTRGTYNEQFF
clone_size: few; v_call: TRBV30; j_call: TRBJ2-1; cdr3_length: 14; cdr3_aa: CAWTASGLFYEQFF
clone_size: many; v_call: TRBV20-1; j_call: TRBJ2-1; cdr3_length: 14; cdr3_aa: CSARVGQVTNEQFF
clone_size: few; v_call: TRBV2; j_call: TRBJ1-3; cdr3_length: 12; cdr3_aa: CAVAGDGNTIYF
clone_size: few; v_call: TRBV13; j_call: TRBJ1-3; cdr3_length: 14; cdr3_aa: CASSLGRRVDTIYF
clone_size: -; v_call: TRBV7-3; j_call: TRBJ2-1; cdr3_length: 16; cdr3_aa: CASSLITRGSYNEQFF
clone_size: many; v_call: TRBV3-1; j_call: TRBJ1-1; cdr3_length: 14; cdr3_aa: CASSQHDSNTEAFF
clone_size: once; v_call: TRBV11-2; j_call: TRBJ2-1; cdr3_length: 12; cdr3_aa: CASSLIVNEQFF
clone_size: -; v_call: TRBV12-3/TRBV12-4; j_call: TRBJ2-4; cdr3_length: 12; cdr3_aa: CASSPPGNIQYF
clone_size: -; v_call: TRBV12-3/TRBV12-4; j_call: TRBJ1-5; cdr3_length: 15; cdr3_aa: CASSHLVGGYQPQHF
clone_size: few; v_call: TRBV10-3; j_call: TRBJ1-2; cdr3_length: 14; cdr3_aa: CAIRGTGREYGYTF
clone_size: few; v_call: TRBV28; j_call: TRBJ1-2; cdr3_length: 15; cdr3_aa: CASSLTGGIGYGYTF
clone_size: few; v_call: TRBV7-9; j_call: TRBJ2-1; cdr3_length: 16; cdr3_aa: CASSVQSTSGTNEQFF
clone_size: few; v_call: TRBV13; j_call: TRBJ2-1; cdr3_length: 16; cdr3_aa: CASSPGPPSSYNEQFF
clone_size: -; v_call: TRBV29-1; j_call: TRBJ2-2; cdr3_length: 15; cdr3_aa: CSVLGLAGETGELFF
clone_size: -; v_call: TRBV28; j_call: TRBJ2-5; cdr3_length: 17; cdr3_aa: CASSWIAFAGLQETQYF